The 23 T cell receptor beta chains presented below share a single source sample, sequenced in a study of blood T cells in healthy people across ages. Alongside a J-beta primer mix, a sample-barcoded 5' primer served in a second PCR lasting about 7 to 11 cycles. TCRdb analysed the 5' RACE reads with MiXCR anew, one entry per CDR3 protein. The sample carries 1.5 million or so distinct CDR3 sequences, 40% to 50% recorded once. Sequenced: blood. Receptors were obtained from a woman aged 18-29 years in good health.

The rearrangement uses TRBV3-1 and TRBJ2-1, with 7 bases aligning to TRBD1. Germline trimming cut 6 bases from V and 3 bases from J; bases unmatched to any gene: 17. The CDR3 runs 18 residues. Germline V lookup: CDR1 LGHDT, CDR2 YNNKEL (reference sequence). CDR3 amino acids: CASSSLFSGTANYNEQFF. In DNA, the CDR3 is TGTGCCAGCAGTTCTCTCTTTTCCGGGACAGCTAACTACAATGAGCAGTTCTTC.

This clonotype was counted only a few times. The chain carries TRBV14 and TRBJ2-3; D is uncertain. V was shortened by 1 base and J by 2 bases, with 7 bases between the two germline ends. There are 14 residues in the CDR3. Germline lookup yields CDR1 SGHDN and CDR2 FVKESK. DNA for the CDR3: TGTGCCAGCAGCCAAGGCCAGATCACAGATACGCAGTATTTT. Protein product: CASSQGQITDTQYF. Filled out from reference TRBV14 and TRBJ2-3, the complete variable domain reads EAGVTQFPSHSVIEKGQTVTLRCDPISGHDNLYWYRRVMGKEIKFLLHFVKESKQDESGMPNNRFLAERTGGTYSTLKVQPAELEDSGVYFCASSQGQITDTQYFGPGTRLTVL.

The rearrangement joins TRBV18 to TRBJ2-5; D not resolved. The end of the DNA is better explained by TRBJ2-7, so the J call may be wrong. This CDR3 contains 15 residues. CDR1 KGHSH and CDR2 LQKENI come from the germline V gene. CDR3 sequence reads: CASSPPQVPACEQYF. The CDR3 bases are TGTGCCAGCTCACCACCTCAGGTCCCTGCCTGCGAGCAGTACTTC.

The chain carries TRBV5-1 and TRBJ2-1; D perhaps matches TRBD2 (6 bases). The CDR3 runs 15 residues. V lost 0 bases and J 4 bases, leaving 11 bases between the germline ends. Germline values: CDR1 SGHRS, CDR2 YFSETQ. The CDR3 DNA follows: TGCGCCAGCAGCTTGGACGGGGAGGCGTACAATGAGCAGTTCTTC. The encoded protein is CASSLDGEAYNEQFF.

CDR3 in DNA: TGCAGTGCTCCCCGAGCGGAGGGGGCCCGGGACCATCAGCCCCAGCATTTT. As protein: CSAPRAEGARDHQPQHF. This chain uses TRBV20-1 with TRBJ1-5; 7 bases are a match to TRBD1. J was trimmed by 5 bases and V by 5 bases; bases with no gene match: 18. Looked up from germline, CDR1 is DFQATT and CDR2 is SNEGSKA (reference sequence). The CDR3 has 17 residues.

This chain connects TRBV5-1 to TRBJ2-7; maybe TRBD1 (6 bases). Trimming cost V 4 bases and J 3 bases, with 17 bases left between them. This CDR3 spans 15 amino acids. The germline V gene encodes CDR1 SGHRS and CDR2 YFSETQ. As DNA, the CDR3 is TGCGCCAGCAGCCCGATACCGGGACACCACTACGAGCAGTACTTC. This sequence encodes CASSPIPGHHYEQYF.

The genes are TRBV9 and TRBJ2-5, with 7 nucleotides matching TRBD2. CDR1 and CDR2 from the germline V gene are SGDLS and YYNGEE. The ends lost 0 bases at V and 11 bases at J; junction bases unmatched: 13. The length of the CDR3 is 15 residues. The CDR3 nucleotides read TGTGCCAGCAGCGTAGGCGGGGGACGGACTTACAAGCAGTACTTC. It specifies CASSVGGGRTYKQYF.

The rearrangement links TRBV28 to TRBJ2-5, with TRBD1 matching over 10 bases. After removal of 9 bases from V and 11 bases from J, the junction contained 9 bases not matched to a gene. Per the germline V gene, CDR1 is MDHEN and CDR2 is SYDVKM. The CDR3 runs to 12 residues. The CDR3 nucleotides are TGTGCCAGTCTGGGACAGGGGAGCGGGCAGTACTTC. It is translated as CASLGQGSGQYF. Full variable domain (missing parts from reference TRBV28 and TRBJ2-5): DVKVTQSSRYLVKRTGEKVFLECVQDMDHENMFWYRQDPGLGLRLIYFSYDVKMKEKGDIPEGYSVSREKKERFSLILESASTNQTSMYLCASLGQGSGQYFGPGTRLLVL.

This chain joins TRBV7-2 and TRBJ2-3; 9 nucleotides align to TRBD1. Unmatched junction bases numbered 8, after V lost 0 bases and J lost 4 bases. The CDR3 is made up of 17 amino acids. The germline V gene encodes CDR1 SGHTA and CDR2 FQGNSA. CDR3 nucleotides: TGTGCCAGCAGCTTAGCCGGACAGGGGAAGGGGGCAGATACGCAGTATTTT. This sequence encodes CASSLAGQGKGADTQYF.

The count of this clonotype is one. This chain connects TRBV3-1 to TRBJ2-5; 11 positions agree with TRBD2. This CDR3 is built from 16 residues. Germline V gene data show CDR1 as LGHDT and CDR2 as YNNKEL (reference sequence). The trim removed 0 bases at V and 11 bases at J, leaving 11 bases unmatched. The CDR3 loop is CASSQDSLAGGNEQYF. The CDR3 bases are TGTGCCAGCAGCCAAGATAGCCTAGCGGGAGGCAATGAGCAGTACTTC.

The chain couples TRBV7-2 to TRBJ1-2, with 7 bases lining up with TRBD1. Germline loops: CDR1 SGHTA, CDR2 FQGNSA. The CDR3 totals 15 residues. The V and J ends lost 2 bases and 2 bases, in that order; junction bases with no gene match: 5. The CDR3 sequence is CASSLSDRENYGYTF. CDR3 nucleotides: TGTGCCAGCAGCTTATCAGACAGGGAAAACTATGGCTACACCTTC.

The chain joins TRBV27 to TRBJ1-1; a possible D gene is TRBD1 (5 bases). The CDR3 totals 13 residues. CDR1 is MNHEY and CDR2 is SMNVEV in the germline V gene (reference sequence). V gave up 2 bases and J gave up 6 bases, with 10 bases separating them. The CDR3 DNA reads TGTGCCAGCAGTTTAACCCGGGGGGCTGAAGCTTTCTTT. Its translation is CASSLTRGAEAFF.

This clonotype was seen repeatedly, ten times or more. The chain joins TRBV7-2 to TRBJ1-2, with a tentative D call TRBD1 (5 bases). Trimming took 5 bases from V and 3 from J, leaving 10 bases between them. The CDR3 totals 13 residues. In germline, CDR1 is SGHTA, CDR2 FQGNSA. The CDR3 protein is CASSPQEDYGYTF. In DNA form, the CDR3 reads TGTGCCAGCAGCCCACAGGAAGACTATGGCTACACCTTC.

CDR3 loop: CASSLASYAGDEQFF. CDR3 nucleotide sequence: TGCGCCAGCAGCTTGGCTTCCTACGCGGGAGATGAGCAGTTCTTC. This chain connects TRBV5-1 to TRBJ2-1, with 7 bases that match TRBD2. The germline V gene encodes CDR1 SGHRS and CDR2 YFSETQ. With V trimmed by 0 bases and J by 8 bases, 8 bases remained unmatched. The CDR3 loop spans 15 amino acids.

Turning to this clonotype: A read error may explain this, as a much larger clone is one base away. CDR3 residues: CTSSQGSAGYNEQFF. CDR3 sequence (DNA): TGTACCAGCAGCCAAGGAAGTGCCGGGTACAATGAGCAGTTCTTC. This chain connects TRBV4-2 to TRBJ2-1, with unresolved D. The CDR3 is 15 residues long. Germline V gives CDR1 LGHNA, CDR2 YNFKEQ.

This rearrangement joins TRBV14 to TRBJ2-1; the D is unclear. CDR1 SGHDN and CDR2 FVKESK come from the germline V gene. V gave up 0 bases and J gave up 9 bases, with 9 bases separating them. The CDR3 totals 13 residues. In nucleotides, the CDR3 is TGTGCCAGCAGCCAAGATACGGGCGGTGAGCAGTTCTTC. Residues: CASSQDTGGEQFF.

The chain recombines TRBV24-1 with TRBJ1-2; D possibly corresponds to TRBD1 (5 bases). The CDR3 is 14 residues long. V was clipped by 0 bases and J by 2 bases, with 6 bases between them. Germline V CDR1 and CDR2: KGHDR, SFDVKD. CDR3 loop: CATSDLDRNYGYTF. The CDR3 DNA is TGTGCCACCAGTGATTTGGACAGAAACTATGGCTACACCTTC.

In its sample, this clonotype was seen a few times. This rearrangement joins TRBV6-6 to TRBJ1-2; no clear D gene. This CDR3 comprises 13 residues. Germline-derived CDR1 and CDR2 are MNHNY and SVGAGI (reference sequence). V was shortened by 4 bases and J by 4 bases, with 10 bases between the two germline ends. CDR3 DNA sequence: TGTGCCAGCAGTTTCTCTCAGGTCTATGGCTACACCTTC. This sequence encodes CASSFSQVYGYTF.

This clonotype was counted only a few times. The chain employs TRBV5-1 and TRBJ1-1; no clear D. Germline-derived CDR1 and CDR2 are SGHRS and YFSETQ. Trimming shortened V by 4 bases and J by 7 bases, and 17 bases separated the two germline ends. The CDR3 spans 14 residues. CDR3 protein: CASSLSVRAGEAFF. As DNA, the CDR3 is TGCGCCAGCAGCCTCTCGGTACGGGCAGGTGAAGCTTTCTTT.

V gene TRBV5-1 combines with J gene TRBJ1-2, with a tentative D call TRBD1 (5 bases). V lost 4 bases and J 8 bases, leaving 21 bases between the germline ends. Germline V gene lookup returns CDR1 SGHRS and CDR2 YFSETQ. This CDR3 comprises 15 residues. In DNA, the CDR3 is TGCGCCAGCAGCAATGGACAAATACTGCCCCTGGGCTACACCTTC. As protein: CASSNGQILPLGYTF.

As to this clonotype: This may stem from a read error, because a much larger clone lies one nucleotide away. This CDR3 reads CGARDRGFGANVLTF. Written as DNA, the CDR3 is TGCGGTGCTAGAGATCGGGGATTCGGGGCCAACGTCCTGACTTTC. V usage is TRBV20-1 and J usage is TRBJ2-6; a weak D match, TRBD2 (5 bases). Per the germline V gene, CDR1 is DFQATT and CDR2 is SNEGSKA (reference sequence). This CDR3 has 15 amino acids.

The CDR3 DNA reads as TGTGCCAGCAGTTTTGAGGCAGGAAAGGCCGGTCAGCCCCAGCATTTT. Translated, it gives CASSFEAGKAGQPQHF. V and J are TRBV12-3 or TRBV12-4 and TRBJ1-5; D not resolved. The V gene lost 3 bases and the J gene lost 6 bases, with 18 bases spanning the gap. The CDR3 consists of 16 residues.

The gene calls are TRBV9 and TRBJ1-3, with a possible D match to TRBD1 (5 bases). This CDR3 is 16 amino acids long. Germline-derived CDR1 and CDR2 are SGDLS and YYNGEE. The ends were cut back, 4 bases at V and 1 base at J, with 15 bases in the middle. The CDR3 nucleotides read TGTGCCAGCAGCCCCTGGGACGTGCCTTCTGGAAACACCATATATTTT. Amino acids: CASSPWDVPSGNTIYF.